This T cell receptor beta chain was captured by sequencing in a study of shared clonotypes between healthy human individuals. Study information: In total, the donors were a couple of women and a few men aged 18 to 49. General study points: Sorted-subset samples were not fully sequenced, rarefaction indicated. Expectations were that clonotype sharing among donors would be affected by sequencing depth.

Sequencing was performed with immunoSEQ multiplex PCR; in TCRdb, only in-frame clones are kept and a portion is missing. Of nearly 2 million clones in the sample, 85% to 95% were seen once. As concerns this clone: Its antigen remains unknown.

Naive CD8 cells lacked CD45RO and underwent positive selection for CCR7, leaving out terminally differentiated effector memory CD45RA+ cells. Between the trimmed V and J ends, which lost 4 bases and 2 bases, there was a span of 15 bases. CDR1 is LNHNV, CDR2 YYDKDF, per germline (reference sequence). The CDR3 sequence is 16 residues long. V usage is TRBV15 and J usage is TRBJ2-1; D possibly corresponds to TRBD2 (5 bases). This sequence originates from a man between 18 and 35 years old in good health. The specimen sequenced was naive CD8+ T cells sorted from blood. CDR3 amino acids: CATSTGLTAPYNEQFF. DNA for the CDR3: TGTGCCACCAGCACAGGACTCACGGCCCCCTACAATGAGCAGTTCTTC.